The sequence of this T cell receptor beta chain was determined in a study of cytomegalovirus exposure and HLA in healthy donors. A multiplex PCR was run with 60 Vbeta primers and 13 Jbeta primers. The method was immunoSEQ multiplex PCR; TCRdb's version includes in-frame clones alone and lacks a portion of them. The sample contains 85,000 to 90,000 clones, approximately 79% of which appear only once. Turning to this clone: Its antigen is unknown.

Study-level points and caveats: Later, an analysis found that common viral pathogens appeared to be linked with several of the most significant clusters. Information on immune exposure was restricted to one variable (CMV serostatus). Accurate prediction of most subjects' HLA-A and HLA-B alleles from TCR beta sequences was reported.

Material: PBMCs. The TCR comes from a man aged 25 to 40 in good health and CMV-seronegative.

CDR3 DNA sequence: TGTGCCAGCAGTCCAACCGCGGGCTTCGCCGGGGAGCTGTTTTTT. Amino acid sequence: CASSPTAGFAGELFF. The chain links TRBV28 to TRBJ2-2; possible D gene TRBD2, 5 bases. V was trimmed by 5 bases and J by 6 bases, leaving 16 bases between them. Germline V gene data show CDR1 as MDHEN and CDR2 as SYDVKM. The CDR3 length is 15 residues.